One sample yielded the 14 T cell receptor beta chains listed below, sequenced in a study of cytomegalovirus exposure and HLA in healthy donors. Profiling relied on immunoSEQ multiplex PCR, and the TCRdb table lists in-frame clones only, not all of them. This table has 110,000 or so clones, 90% to 96% appearing once. The sequencing sample was made of PBMCs. These receptors were taken from a woman under 30 in good health and CMV-seronegative.

V and J are TRBV7-3 and TRBJ2-3; 8 bases map to TRBD2. This CDR3 has 17 residues. The J segment lost 1 base and the V segment lost 1 base, leaving 7 bases of the junction unmatched. Germline CDR1 and CDR2: SGHTA and FQGTGA. The CDR3 sequence: CASSLSAAGRGTDTQYF. CDR3 DNA: TGTGCCAGCAGCTTAAGTGCGGCCGGGAGGGGCACAGATACGCAGTATTTT.

Written as DNA, the CDR3 is TGTGCCAGCAGTTACGCCTTAAGCGGGGGTGGATACGAGCAGTACTTC. Its protein is CASSYALSGGGYEQYF. The rearrangement joins TRBV6-6 to TRBJ2-7; 8 nucleotides align to TRBD2. CDR1 is MNHNY and CDR2 is SVGAGI in the germline V gene (reference sequence). CDR3 length: 16 amino acids. The junction had 10 bases not matched to a gene; V was cut back by 2 bases and J by 4 bases.

The rearrangement joins TRBV7-8 to TRBJ1-3; no firm D call. V lost 5 bases to trimming and J lost 2 bases, with 10 bases between them. This CDR3 spans 14 amino acids. CDR1 and CDR2 from the germline V gene are SGHVS and FQNEAQ. CDR3: CASSLGEPGNTIYF. In DNA, the CDR3 is TGTGCCAGCAGCCTTGGTGAGCCTGGAAACACCATATATTTT. The whole variable domain, filled in from reference TRBV7-8 and TRBJ1-3, reads GAGVSQSPRYKVAKRGQDVALRCDPISGHVSLFWYQQALGQGPEFLTYFQNEAQLDKSGLPSDRFFAERPEGSVSTLKIQRTQQEDSAVYLCASSLGEPGNTIYFGEGSWLTVV.

The gene calls are TRBV5-5 and TRBJ2-7; 11 bases map to TRBD2. Germline V gene lookup returns CDR1 SGHKS and CDR2 YYEKEE (reference sequence). The junction had 4 bases not matched to a gene; V was cut back by 1 base and J by 4 bases. The CDR3 totals 15 residues. CDR3 bases: TGTGCCAGCAGCTTGCGTAGCGGGGGGGCATACGAGCAGTACTTC. It is translated as CASSLRSGGAYEQYF.

This chain links TRBV2 with TRBJ2-2; 9 nucleotides align to TRBD1. Germline CDR1 SNHLY, CDR2 FYNNEI. V was pared by 3 bases and J by 3 bases, with 2 bases of the junction left unmatched. The CDR3 is 15 residues long. The CDR3 loop reads CASSEGQGYTGELFF. CDR3 coding DNA: TGTGCCAGCAGTGAGGGACAGGGATACACCGGGGAGCTGTTTTTT.

This clone appeared once. The junction departs from the called germline gene at one end, perhaps through a read error. The rearrangement uses TRBV19 and TRBJ2-1; TRBD2 might be the D (5 bases). The germline gives CDR1 LNHDA, CDR2 SQIVND (reference sequence). The length of the CDR3 is 15 residues. The CDR3 nucleotides read TGTGCCAGTAGTACGGGGAACAAACGCTACGATGAGCAGTTCTTC. It encodes CASSTGNKRYDEQFF. Supplemented by reference TRBV19 and TRBJ2-1, the full variable domain reads DGGITQSPKYLFRKEGQNVTLSCEQNLNHDAMYWYRQDPGQGLRLIYYSQIVNDFQKGDIAEGYSVSREKKESFPLTVTSAQKNPTAFYLCASSTGNKRYDEQFFGPGTRLTVL.

This clone was seen a few times. The V and J genes are TRBV6-1 and TRBJ2-3, with D unclear. Germline lookup yields CDR1 MNHNS and CDR2 SASEGT. CDR3 length: 13 amino acids. Trimming left V 2 bases short and J 1 base short, with 4 bases between. This CDR3 is CASSEQGTDTQYF. The DNA of the CDR3 is TGTGCCAGCAGTGAACAGGGCACAGATACGCAGTATTTT.

V usage is TRBV7-9 and J usage is TRBJ2-1; D is ambiguous. The CDR3 extends over 14 amino acids. V lost 0 bases, J lost 8 bases, and 11 bases lay in between. Germline CDR1 and CDR2: SEHNR and FQNEAQ (reference sequence). The CDR3 DNA is TGTGCCAGCAGCTTAGCACTAACTACCTATGAGCAGTTCTTC. Protein sequence: CASSLALTTYEQFF.

The chain employs TRBV6-6 and TRBJ1-5; 8 bases map to TRBD1. The V and J ends lost 6 bases and 2 bases, in that order; junction bases with no gene match: 6. The CDR3 is 15 amino acids. Per the germline V gene, CDR1 is MNHNY and CDR2 is SVGAGI (reference sequence). Here the CDR3 reads CASRGSGGGNQPQHF. For the CDR3, the DNA is TGTGCCAGCAGGGGATCAGGGGGCGGCAATCAGCCCCAGCATTTT.

The chain is built from TRBV14 and TRBJ2-7, with a weak D call TRBD1 (7 bases). The CDR3 extends over 15 amino acids. Looked up from germline, CDR1 is SGHDN and CDR2 is FVKESK. The germline V and J ends were trimmed by 3 bases and 0 bases, with 12 bases remaining between them. In nucleotides, the CDR3 is TGTGCCAGCAGCCAGAGGCGGGACAGCTCCTACGAGCAGTACTTC. Residues: CASSQRRDSSYEQYF.

The V gene is TRBV18, the J gene TRBJ2-7; D is tentatively TRBD1 or TRBD2 (9 bases each). Trimming removed 6 bases from V and 0 bases from J, with 27 bases in between. This CDR3 comprises 19 residues. Germline V lookup: CDR1 KGHSH, CDR2 LQKENI. This CDR3 is CASSRRTGALAGISYEQYF. Here the CDR3 DNA reads TGTGCCAGCTCCCGAAGGACAGGGGCGCTAGCGGGGATCTCCTACGAGCAGTACTTC.

The chain couples TRBV2 to TRBJ2-7, with 10 positions matching TRBD1. The CDR3 is 17 residues long. V dropped 6 bases and J dropped 0; count of bases not matched to a gene: 11. Germline lookup yields CDR1 SNHLY and CDR2 FYNNEI. The CDR3 DNA reads as TGTGCCAGCAGGGTCCCGGGACAGGGGTTCGCCTCCTACGAGCAGTACTTC. Protein product: CASRVPGQGFASYEQYF.

This chain connects TRBV2 to TRBJ1-6; D might be TRBD1 (5 bases). This CDR3 region has 17 residues. V shed 2 bases and J shed 4 bases, with 15 bases lying between them. Germline loops: CDR1 SNHLY, CDR2 FYNNEI. The CDR3, as DNA: TGTGCCAGCAGTGAATGGCCTTGGGGGGTGTATAATTCACCCCTCCACTTT. Its translation: CASSEWPWGVYNSPLHF.

This clone was observed once. The rearrangement uses TRBV4-1 and TRBJ1-3; D gene uncertain. Germline V gives CDR1 MGHRA, CDR2 YSYEKL. The CDR3 has 14 amino acids. Deletions cut 1 base from V and 10 bases from J, with 14 bases between. The CDR3 DNA follows: TGCGCCAGCAGCCAAGTGGAGGGTAGTGGAACCATATATTTT. Amino acids: CASSQVEGSGTIYF.